Presented here are 25 T cell receptor beta chains from one specimen sequenced in a study of T cells in localized non-small cell lung cancer (dated by TCRdb to 2018 to 2021). Library preparation employed the immunoSEQ multiplex PCR assay. TCRdb holds this immuneACCESS table with in-frame rearrangements only. Some clones are missing; in checked studies, unresolved V genes explain under half, and the rest has no known cause. The sample yields about 82,000 clones; around three quarters were counted once. The ten largest clones add up to about 19% of the sample. The specimen comprised PBMCs, sampled before any cancer treatment. The origin of the receptors is a man between 40 and 70 years old with stage II squamous cell lung carcinoma.

The chain recombines TRBV5-5 with TRBJ2-5, with D unresolved. There are 13 residues in the CDR3. CDR1 is SGHKS and CDR2 is YYEKEE in the germline V gene (reference sequence). Trimming took 1 base from V and 3 from J, leaving 7 bases between them. CDR3 amino acids: CASSLLTEETQYF. The CDR3 DNA reads TGTGCCAGCAGCTTGTTGACGGAAGAGACCCAGTACTTC.

The chain couples TRBV7-3 to TRBJ1-1; D not resolved. The germline gives CDR1 SGHTA, CDR2 FQGTGA. The germline V and J ends were trimmed by 3 bases and 1 base, with 9 bases remaining between them. This CDR3 has 14 residues. CDR3 coding DNA: TGTGCCAGCAGCTTGGGCGGGGAGAACACTGAAGCTTTCTTT. Its protein is CASSLGGENTEAFF.

The V and J genes are TRBV28 and TRBJ2-3; D is tentatively TRBD1 or TRBD2 (6 bases each). CDR1 and CDR2 (germline): MDHEN, SYDVKM. Trimming took off 3 bases at V and 3 bases at J, with 16 bases between the two ends. CDR3 size: 16 residues. CDR3 sequence (DNA): TGTGCCAGCAGTTTCTTAGGGGGGAGGAGGACAGATACGCAGTATTTT. It specifies CASSFLGGRRTDTQYF.

This clone was recorded once. The chain couples TRBV6-1 to TRBJ2-7; no reliable D call. CDR1 MNHNS and CDR2 SASEGT come from the germline V gene. The germline V and J ends were trimmed by 2 bases and 0 bases, with 5 bases remaining between them. This CDR3 has 13 residues. CDR3 sequence reads: CASSETGSYEQYF. CDR3 DNA sequence: TGTGCCAGCAGTGAAACGGGCTCCTACGAGCAGTACTTC.

V is TRBV6-5 and J is TRBJ1-3, with TRBD1 matching 9 bases. The V gene end was trimmed by 4 bases and the J gene end by 0 bases; junction bases not matched to a gene: 1. The CDR3 consists of 15 residues. Germline loops: CDR1 MNHEY, CDR2 SVGAGI. CDR3 loop: CASSLGQGSGNTIYF. Here the CDR3 DNA reads TGTGCCAGCAGTTTGGGACAGGGCTCTGGAAACACCATATATTTT.

The chain uses TRBV18 and TRBJ2-7; the D call may be TRBD1 or TRBD2 (5 bases each). The CDR3 sequence is 15 residues long. The germline V gene encodes CDR1 KGHSH and CDR2 LQKENI. V was clipped by 4 bases and J by 3 bases, with 16 bases between them. The CDR3 region has the DNA TGTGCCAGCTCACGTAGTGGGGGTAGAAACTACGAGCAGTACTTC. Its protein is CASSRSGGRNYEQYF.

The DNA for the CDR3 is TGTGCCAGCAGCTCAGCGGGGACAGGGGACGAGCAGTACTTC. Its protein is CASSSAGTGDEQYF. The V and J genes are TRBV5-6 and TRBJ2-7; 10 nucleotides agree with TRBD1. Germline loops: CDR1 SGHDT, CDR2 YYEEEE. V gave up 3 bases and J gave up 5 bases; unmatched junction bases: 5. This CDR3 spans 14 amino acids.

The V and J genes are TRBV28 and TRBJ1-1; D is uncertain. CDR1 MDHEN and CDR2 SYDVKM come from the germline V gene. The CDR3 runs to 12 residues. V was clipped by 3 bases and J by 8 bases, with 10 bases between them. The CDR3 DNA is TGTGCCAGCAGTTTGAAATCCAGGGAAGCTTTCTTT. It translates to CASSLKSREAFF.

This chain joins TRBV5-1 and TRBJ2-7; D call uncertain. The CDR3 has 12 residues. Germline CDR1 reads SGHRS; CDR2 reads YFSETQ. Trimming removed 4 bases at V and 0 bases at J, with 5 bases between. CDR3 residues: CASSPPSYEQYF. CDR3 nucleotides: TGCGCCAGCAGCCCCCCCTCCTACGAGCAGTACTTC.

This clone was picked up one time. The rearrangement links TRBV28 to TRBJ2-4, with D unclear. The germline V gene encodes CDR1 MDHEN and CDR2 SYDVKM. This CDR3 comprises 11 residues. Trimming removed 1 base at V and 13 bases at J, with 8 bases between. The CDR3 bases are TGTGCCAGCAGTTTATCGGGCGGACAGTACTTC. Amino acids: CASSLSGGQYF.

This sequence joins TRBV9 and TRBJ2-3; 8 bases match TRBD2. Per the germline V gene, CDR1 is SGDLS and CDR2 is YYNGEE. CDR3 length: 18 amino acids. The J segment lost 5 bases and the V segment lost 0 bases, leaving 14 bases of the junction unmatched. CDR3 nucleotides: TGTGCCAGCAGCGTAGGTCTAGCGGGCGACTACCGGAAAGATACGCAGTATTTT. Its protein is CASSVGLAGDYRKDTQYF.

The chain uses TRBV28 and TRBJ1-2, with a weak D call TRBD1 (5 bases). This CDR3 comprises 12 residues. V was cut by 5 bases and J by 7 bases, with 11 bases left in between. In germline, CDR1 is MDHEN, CDR2 SYDVKM. The CDR3 protein is CASSQGSGGYTF. CDR3 coding DNA: TGTGCCAGCAGTCAGGGAAGCGGTGGCTACACCTTC.

The CDR3, as DNA: TGTGCCAGCAGTTTCGTCCCGAGCTACGAGCAGTACTTC. As protein: CASSFVPSYEQYF. The chain couples TRBV6-6 to TRBJ2-7, with D hard to call. Trimming took off 4 bases at V and 3 bases at J, with 10 bases between the two ends. This CDR3 spans 13 amino acids. Germline-derived CDR1 and CDR2 are MNHNY and SVGAGI (reference sequence).

The rearrangement links TRBV19 to TRBJ1-5, with a possible D match to TRBD1 (5 bases). Trimming took off 6 bases at V and 3 bases at J, with 9 bases between the two ends. This CDR3 region has 13 residues. Germline V gene sequence: CDR1 LNHDA, CDR2 SQIVND (reference sequence). CDR3: CASRDSYNQPQHF. The CDR3 bases are TGTGCCAGTAGAGACAGCTACAATCAGCCCCAGCATTTT.

In this sample, this clone turned up once. The chain couples TRBV6-5 to TRBJ2-3; the D is unclear. Germline-derived CDR1 and CDR2 are MNHEY and SVGAGI. V lost 0 bases and J 3 bases, leaving 4 bases between the germline ends. This CDR3 spans 13 amino acids. The CDR3 loop is CASSYSATDTQYF. CDR3 nucleotides: TGTGCCAGCAGTTACTCGGCGACAGATACGCAGTATTTT.

CDR3 in amino acids: CASSPLTSGRNEQFF. Here the CDR3 DNA reads TGTGCCAGCAGTCCCCTGACTAGCGGACGCAATGAGCAGTTCTTC. The chain has TRBV6-6 and TRBJ2-1, with 9 bases lining up with TRBD2. Germline CDR1 MNHNY, CDR2 SVGAGI (reference sequence). The CDR3 totals 15 residues. The V and J ends lost 5 bases and 6 bases, in that order; junction bases with no gene match: 8.

This chain uses TRBV28 with TRBJ2-7; tentatively, D is TRBD1 (6 bases). Germline assignment: CDR1 MDHEN and CDR2 SYDVKM. CDR3 size: 14 residues. Trimming left V 2 bases short and J 2 bases short, with 10 bases between. As DNA, the CDR3 is TGTGCCAGCAGTTTAGGGGGACACACCTACGAGCAGTACTTC. Translated, it gives CASSLGGHTYEQYF.

The J gene is TRBJ2-1, the V gene TRBV18; 10 bases map to TRBD2. Germline CDR1 and CDR2: KGHSH and LQKENI. The CDR3 has 16 amino acids. V shed 5 bases, J shed 3 bases, and the junction held 7 bases outside the gene matches. CDR3 nucleotide sequence: TGTGCCAGCTCATCCGGTCTAGCGGGGGTCTACAATGAGCAGTTCTTC. As protein: CASSSGLAGVYNEQFF.

The chain joins TRBV5-1 to TRBJ2-7; TRBD2 matches at 11 bases. Germline-derived CDR1 and CDR2 are SGHRS and YFSETQ. Trimming cost V 3 bases and J 0 bases; bases outside gene matches: 8. CDR3 length: 17 amino acids. The CDR3 protein is CASSSLGLAVSSYEQYF. CDR3 nucleotide sequence: TGCGCCAGCAGCTCGTTGGGACTAGCGGTTTCCTCCTACGAGCAGTACTTC. The variable domain in full, with the rest retrieved from reference TRBV5-1 and TRBJ2-7, is KAGVTQTPRYLIKTRGQQVTLSCSPISGHRSVSWYQQTPGQGLQFLFEYFSETQRNKGNFPGRFSGRQFSNSRSEMNVSTLELGDSALYLCASSSLGLAVSSYEQYFGPGTRLTVT.

The chain is built from TRBV2 and TRBJ1-6; 7 positions match TRBD1. This CDR3 spans 16 amino acids. After removal of 5 bases from V and 8 bases from J, the junction contained 12 bases not matched to a gene. Germline CDR1 is SNHLY and CDR2 is FYNNEI. This CDR3 reads CASSNGQVRWDSPLHF. The DNA of the CDR3 is TGTGCCAGCAGTAATGGACAGGTGCGGTGGGATTCACCCCTCCACTTT.

The genes are TRBV11-2 and TRBJ2-1; 9 nucleotides match TRBD1. Germline lookup yields CDR1 SGHAT and CDR2 FQNNGV. V lost 2 bases, J lost 7 bases, and 9 bases stayed unmatched. The CDR3 totals 16 residues. CDR3 protein: CASSLSGDRVWNEQFF. The CDR3 nucleotides read TGTGCCAGCAGCTTATCAGGGGACAGGGTATGGAATGAGCAGTTCTTC.

The genes are TRBV9 and TRBJ1-3; D is perhaps TRBD1 (5 bases). Germline assignment: CDR1 SGDLS and CDR2 YYNGEE. V was shortened by 3 bases and J by 0 bases, with 10 bases between the two germline ends. The CDR3 length is 15 residues. The CDR3 bases are TGTGCCAGCAGCGAGATGGGGCGCTCTGGAAACACCATATATTTT. It translates to CASSEMGRSGNTIYF.

CDR3 bases: TGTGCCAGCAGTTTGGGATTTTCACAAGAGACCCAGTACTTC. Translated, it gives CASSLGFSQETQYF. The chain has TRBV28 and TRBJ2-5; no definite D call. V lost 3 bases and J 2 bases, leaving 10 bases between the germline ends. Germline CDR1 reads MDHEN; CDR2 reads SYDVKM. This CDR3 contains 14 residues.

The chain is built from TRBV1 and TRBJ2-4; the DNA was not compared with TRBD2, the D call given in the table. TRBV1 is reported as a pseudogene. The CDR3 length is 19 residues. The CDR3 loop is CTSSRVGLAGGLAKNIQYF. In nucleotides, the CDR3 is TGCACCAGCAGCCGAGTGGGACTAGCGGGAGGGTTAGCCAAAAACATTCAGTACTTC.

The CDR3 here is CASSTGSVGADGNTIYF. The CDR3 DNA sequence: TGCGCCAGCAGCACCGGGTCCGTCGGGGCCGACGGAAACACCATATATTTT. V and J are TRBV5-1 and TRBJ1-3, with D perhaps TRBD1 (5 bases). CDR1 and CDR2 from the germline V gene are SGHRS and YFSETQ. CDR3 length: 17 residues. With 4 bases removed from V and 4 bases from J, the gap between germline ends came to 21 bases. Drawing the rest from reference TRBV5-1 and TRBJ1-3, the complete variable domain is KAGVTQTPRYLIKTRGQQVTLSCSPISGHRSVSWYQQTPGQGLQFLFEYFSETQRNKGNFPGRFSGRQFSNSRSEMNVSTLELGDSALYLCASSTGSVGADGNTIYFGEGSWLTVV.